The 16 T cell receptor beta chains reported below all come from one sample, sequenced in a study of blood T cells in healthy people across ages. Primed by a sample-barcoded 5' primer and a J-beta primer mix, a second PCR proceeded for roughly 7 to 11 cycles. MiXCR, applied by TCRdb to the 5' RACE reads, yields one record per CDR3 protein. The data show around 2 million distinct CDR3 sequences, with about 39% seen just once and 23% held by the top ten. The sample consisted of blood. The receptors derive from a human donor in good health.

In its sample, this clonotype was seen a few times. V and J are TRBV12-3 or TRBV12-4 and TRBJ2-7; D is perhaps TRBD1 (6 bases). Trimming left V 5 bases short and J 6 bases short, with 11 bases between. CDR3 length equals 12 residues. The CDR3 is CASSQQGLEQYF. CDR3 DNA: TGTGCCAGCAGTCAACAGGGTCTCGAGCAGTACTTC.

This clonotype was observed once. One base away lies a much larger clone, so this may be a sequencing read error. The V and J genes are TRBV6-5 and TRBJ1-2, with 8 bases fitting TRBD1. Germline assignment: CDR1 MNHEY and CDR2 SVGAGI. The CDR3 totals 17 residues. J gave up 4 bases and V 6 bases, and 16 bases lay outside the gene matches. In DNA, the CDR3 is TGTGCCAGCAGGACAGGGGACAGAGAGGGGGAGTCCTATGGCTACACCTTC. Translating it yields CASRTGDREGESYGYTF.

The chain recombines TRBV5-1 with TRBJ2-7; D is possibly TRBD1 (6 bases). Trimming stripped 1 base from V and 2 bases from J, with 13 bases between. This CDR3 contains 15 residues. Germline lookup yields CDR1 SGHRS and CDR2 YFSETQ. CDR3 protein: CASSLSTGRAYEQYF. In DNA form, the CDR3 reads TGCGCCAGCAGCTTGTCAACAGGGAGAGCCTACGAGCAGTACTTC.

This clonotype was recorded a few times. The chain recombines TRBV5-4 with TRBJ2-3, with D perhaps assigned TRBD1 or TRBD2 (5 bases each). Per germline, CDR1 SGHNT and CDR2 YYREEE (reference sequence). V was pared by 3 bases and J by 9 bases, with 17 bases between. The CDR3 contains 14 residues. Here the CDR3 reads CASSSRGRTGTQYF. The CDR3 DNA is TGTGCCAGCAGCTCACGGGGCCGAACGGGGACGCAGTATTTT. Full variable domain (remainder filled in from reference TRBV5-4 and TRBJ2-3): ETGVTQSPTHLIKTRGQQVTLRCSSQSGHNTVSWYQQALGQGPQFIFQYYREEENGRGNFPPRFSGLQFPNYSSELNVNALELDDSALYLCASSSRGRTGTQYFGPGTRLTVL.

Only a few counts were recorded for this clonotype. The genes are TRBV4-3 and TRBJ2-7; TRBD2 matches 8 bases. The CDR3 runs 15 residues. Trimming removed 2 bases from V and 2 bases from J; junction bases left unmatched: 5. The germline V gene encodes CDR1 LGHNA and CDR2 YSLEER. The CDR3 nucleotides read TGCGCCAGCAGCCAAAGCGGGGGATCCCCCTACGAGCAGTACTTC. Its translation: CASSQSGGSPYEQYF.

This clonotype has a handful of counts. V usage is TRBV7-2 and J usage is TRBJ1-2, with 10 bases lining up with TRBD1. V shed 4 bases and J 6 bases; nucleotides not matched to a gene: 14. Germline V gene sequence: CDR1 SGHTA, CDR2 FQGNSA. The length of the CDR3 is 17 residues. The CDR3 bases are TGTGCCAGCAGCTCACCGGGACAGGGGAATTACTATGATGGCTACACCTTC. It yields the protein CASSSPGQGNYYDGYTF. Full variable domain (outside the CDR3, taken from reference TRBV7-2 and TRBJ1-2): GAGVSQSPSNKVTEKGKDVELRCDPISGHTALYWYRQSLGQGLEFLIYFQGNSAPDKSGLPSDRFSAERTGGSVSTLTIQRTQQEDSAVYLCASSSPGQGNYYDGYTFGSGTRLTVV.

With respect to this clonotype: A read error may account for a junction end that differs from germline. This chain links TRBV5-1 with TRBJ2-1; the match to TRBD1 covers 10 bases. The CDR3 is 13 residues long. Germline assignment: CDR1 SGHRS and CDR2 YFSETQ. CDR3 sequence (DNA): TGCGCCAGCGGCTTGGGACAGGGGAATGAGCAGTTCTTC. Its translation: CASGLGQGNEQFF.

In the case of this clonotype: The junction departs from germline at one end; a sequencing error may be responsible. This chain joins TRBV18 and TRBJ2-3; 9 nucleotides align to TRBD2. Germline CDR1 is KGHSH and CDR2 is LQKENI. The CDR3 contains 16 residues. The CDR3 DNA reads TGTGCCAGCCCACCACCTGTAGCGGGGGGCACAGATACGCAGTATTTT. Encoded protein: CASPPPVAGGTDTQYF.

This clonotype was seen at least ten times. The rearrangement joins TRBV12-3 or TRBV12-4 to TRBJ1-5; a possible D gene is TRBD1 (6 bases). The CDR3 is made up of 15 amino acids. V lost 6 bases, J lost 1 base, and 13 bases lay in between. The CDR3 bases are TGTGCCAGCAGCTTACAGGGTGGCAGCAATCAGCCCCAGCATTTT. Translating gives CASSLQGGSNQPQHF.

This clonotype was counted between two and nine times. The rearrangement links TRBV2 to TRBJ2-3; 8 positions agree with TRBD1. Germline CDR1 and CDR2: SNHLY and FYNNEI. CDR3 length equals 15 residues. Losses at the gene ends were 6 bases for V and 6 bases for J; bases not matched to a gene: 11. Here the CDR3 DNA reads TGTGCCAGCAGACCTCGACAGGGGTTAAGGGATACGCAGTATTTT. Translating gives CASRPRQGLRDTQYF.

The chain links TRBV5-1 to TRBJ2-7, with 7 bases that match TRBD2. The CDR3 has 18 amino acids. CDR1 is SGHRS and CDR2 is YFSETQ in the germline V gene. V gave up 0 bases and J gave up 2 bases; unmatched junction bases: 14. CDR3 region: CASSLAVGILAGAYEQYF. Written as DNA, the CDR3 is TGCGCCAGCAGCTTGGCCGTCGGCATATTGGCGGGGGCCTACGAGCAGTACTTC.

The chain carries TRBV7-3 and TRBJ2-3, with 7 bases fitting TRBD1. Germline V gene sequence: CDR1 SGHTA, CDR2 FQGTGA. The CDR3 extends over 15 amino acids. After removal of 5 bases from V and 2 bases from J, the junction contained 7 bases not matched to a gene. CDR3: CASSRTGGNTDTQYF. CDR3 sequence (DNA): TGTGCCAGCAGCCGGACAGGAGGAAACACAGATACGCAGTATTTT.

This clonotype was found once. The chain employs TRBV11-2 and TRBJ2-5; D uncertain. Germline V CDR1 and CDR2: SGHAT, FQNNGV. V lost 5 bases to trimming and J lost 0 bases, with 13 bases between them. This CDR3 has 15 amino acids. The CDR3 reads CASSPDARYQETQYF. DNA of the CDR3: TGTGCCAGCAGCCCCGACGCCCGATACCAAGAGACCCAGTACTTC.

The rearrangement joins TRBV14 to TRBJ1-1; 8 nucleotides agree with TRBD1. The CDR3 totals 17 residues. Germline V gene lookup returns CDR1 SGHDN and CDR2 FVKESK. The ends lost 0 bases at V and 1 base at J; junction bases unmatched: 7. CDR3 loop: CASSQDYVGQGNTEAFF. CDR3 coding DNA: TGTGCCAGCAGCCAAGATTACGTCGGACAGGGGAACACTGAAGCTTTCTTT. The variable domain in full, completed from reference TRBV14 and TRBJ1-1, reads EAGVTQFPSHSVIEKGQTVTLRCDPISGHDNLYWYRRVMGKEIKFLLHFVKESKQDESGMPNNRFLAERTGGTYSTLKVQPAELEDSGVYFCASSQDYVGQGNTEAFFGQGTRLTVV.

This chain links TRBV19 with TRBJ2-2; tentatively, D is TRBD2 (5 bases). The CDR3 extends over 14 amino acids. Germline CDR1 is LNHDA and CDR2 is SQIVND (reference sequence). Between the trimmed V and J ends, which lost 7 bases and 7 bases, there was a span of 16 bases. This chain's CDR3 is CASNPTTGFGELFF. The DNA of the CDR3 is TGTGCCAGTAATCCCACCACGGGGTTCGGGGAGCTGTTTTTT.

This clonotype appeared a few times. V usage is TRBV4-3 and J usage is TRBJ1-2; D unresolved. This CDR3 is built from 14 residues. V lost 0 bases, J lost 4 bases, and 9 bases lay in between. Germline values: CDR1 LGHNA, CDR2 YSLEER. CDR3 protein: CASSQDHLGYGYTF. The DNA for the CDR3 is TGCGCCAGCAGCCAAGACCACTTAGGCTATGGCTACACCTTC.